Below are 21 T cell receptor beta chains sequenced from a single sample in a study of beta chain features in type 1 diabetes. Points from the study as a whole: For Type 1 diabetes patients, all four CD4+ subsets carried TCRB CDR3s that were moderately but significantly shorter.

The antigens these receptors bind are not known. All of the isolated RNA was reverse transcribed, so expressed TCRB transcripts were sequenced. Sequencing was performed with immunoSEQ multiplex PCR; in TCRdb, only in-frame clones are kept and a portion is missing. The sample lists about 130,000 clones, around 8.8% seen once, with roughly 0.75% in the top ten. The specimen sequenced was central memory CD4+ T cells from blood. These receptors originate from a man under 40 with type 1 diabetes.

The chain recombines TRBV2 with TRBJ2-7, with a weak D call TRBD2 (6 bases). V was clipped by 4 bases and J by 2 bases, with 12 bases between them. The CDR3 spans 14 residues. Germline values: CDR1 SNHLY, CDR2 FYNNEI. DNA of the CDR3: TGTGCCAGCAGTGGTCGGCGGGGTGCCTACGAGCAGTACTTC. Its protein product is CASSGRRGAYEQYF.

This clone has a handful of counts. This sequence joins TRBV2 and TRBJ1-2; 10 positions match TRBD1. Trimming cost V 2 bases and J 8 bases; bases outside gene matches: 5. The CDR3 is 14 amino acids. In germline, CDR1 is SNHLY, CDR2 FYNNEI. This CDR3 is CASSERQGAGGYTF. The CDR3 DNA reads as TGTGCCAGCAGTGAACGACAGGGGGCTGGAGGCTACACCTTC.

The chain has TRBV7-2 and TRBJ2-1; TRBD1 agrees at 10 bases. The ends lost 4 bases at V and 13 bases at J; junction bases unmatched: 7. The CDR3 extends over 13 amino acids. CDR1 and CDR2 (germline): SGHTA, FQGNSA. The CDR3 DNA sequence: TGTGCCAGCAGCTCGACAGGGGGCTATATACAGTTCTTC. It encodes CASSSTGGYIQFF.

This chain links TRBV27 with TRBJ2-7, with D possibly being TRBD2 (5 bases). Trimming shortened V by 3 bases and J by 7 bases, and 10 bases separated the two germline ends. The length of the CDR3 is 12 residues. The germline V gene has CDR1 MNHEY and CDR2 SMNVEV (reference sequence). CDR3 sequence: CASSFNGGEQYF. Written as DNA, the CDR3 is TGTGCCAGCAGTTTTAATGGCGGGGAGCAGTACTTC.

The table lists this clone with a few counts. This chain joins TRBV10-3 and TRBJ2-5; unclear D gene. CDR1 and CDR2 (germline): ENHRY, SYGVKD. V was pared by 2 bases and J by 7 bases, with 11 bases between. This CDR3 comprises 13 residues. The CDR3 bases are TGTGCCATCAGTGAGGGGTACTCTAGGACCCAGTACTTC. It encodes CAISEGYSRTQYF.

This clone was seen a few times. The chain uses TRBV9 and TRBJ2-3; 8 bases align to TRBD2. V shed 4 bases, J shed 4 bases, and the junction held 14 bases outside the gene matches. The germline gives CDR1 SGDLS, CDR2 YYNGEE. The CDR3 runs 17 residues. The CDR3 sequence is CASSSRVTAGGSDTQYF. The CDR3, as DNA: TGTGCCAGCAGCTCGAGAGTCACGGCGGGGGGTTCAGATACGCAGTATTTT.

This clone was observed a handful of times. J is TRBJ1-3 and V is TRBV10-3; unclear D gene. V was shortened by 2 bases and J by 5 bases, with 4 bases between the two germline ends. The germline CDR1 and CDR2 sequences are ENHRY and SYGVKD. CDR3 length: 12 amino acids. This chain's CDR3 is CAISEERNTIYF. The CDR3 coding sequence is TGTGCCATCAGTGAGGAGCGAAACACCATATATTTT.

The rearrangement links TRBV7-9 to TRBJ1-2; TRBD1 matches 12 bases. The germline V gene has CDR1 SEHNR and CDR2 FQNEAQ (reference sequence). V dropped 3 bases and J dropped 7; count of bases not matched to a gene: 3. The CDR3 is made up of 14 amino acids. Here the CDR3 reads CASSLGQGAPGYTF. The CDR3 DNA reads as TGTGCCAGCAGCTTGGGACAGGGGGCGCCTGGCTACACCTTC.

The rearrangement uses TRBV4-2 and TRBJ1-1; possibly TRBD1 for D (5 bases). V lost 0 bases, J lost 1 base, and 15 bases lay in between. The CDR3 length is 17 residues. Germline lookup yields CDR1 LGHNA and CDR2 YNFKEQ. The chain's CDR3 is CASSQDTWGSSNTEAFF. DNA for the CDR3: TGTGCCAGCAGCCAAGATACTTGGGGCAGTTCGAACACTGAAGCTTTCTTT.

V gene TRBV7-9 combines with J gene TRBJ2-7, with a possible D match to TRBD1 (5 bases). The germline V and J ends were trimmed by 5 bases and 2 bases, with 13 bases remaining between them. CDR1 is SEHNR, CDR2 FQNEAQ, per germline (reference sequence). The CDR3 is 14 amino acids. Here the CDR3 reads CASSPPGSPYEQYF. Written as DNA, the CDR3 is TGTGCCAGCAGCCCCCCAGGGTCGCCCTACGAGCAGTACTTC. Looking up the rest from reference TRBV7-9 and TRBJ2-7 gives the full variable domain: DTGVSQNPRHKITKRGQNVTFRCDPISEHNRLYWYRQTLGQGPEFLTYFQNEAQLEKSRLLSDRFSAERPKGSFSTLEIQRTEQGDSAMYLCASSPPGSPYEQYFGPGTRLTVT.

The chain uses TRBV14 and TRBJ1-2; D gene ambiguous. This CDR3 spans 13 amino acids. Per the germline V gene, CDR1 is SGHDN and CDR2 is FVKESK. Between the trimmed V and J ends, which lost 3 bases and 3 bases, there was a span of 8 bases. CDR3 coding DNA: TGTGCCAGCAGCCAGGGCCAGGACTATGGCTACACCTTC. It encodes CASSQGQDYGYTF.

This clone was recorded a few times. The chain employs TRBV9 and TRBJ2-3, with a weak D call TRBD1 (5 bases). V lost 0 bases, J lost 6 bases, and 11 bases lay in between. The CDR3 runs to 14 residues. Germline V gene data show CDR1 as SGDLS and CDR2 as YYNGEE. The CDR3 reads CASSVVGASDTQYF. In DNA form, the CDR3 reads TGTGCCAGCAGCGTAGTAGGGGCCTCGGATACGCAGTATTTT.

This clone was observed a few times. For the CDR3, the DNA is TGTGCCAGCAGCGTGGGACAGGCTGGGGCCAACGTCCTGACTTTC. Its protein product is CASSVGQAGANVLTF. J is TRBJ2-6 and V is TRBV11-3; 8 nucleotides match TRBD1. From germline, CDR1 is SGHNT and CDR2 YENEEA. The CDR3 contains 15 residues. V was clipped by 5 bases and J by 2 bases; unmatched bases: 2.

Notes on this clone: Other DNA sequences from this sample encode an identical CDR3 as well. The chain recombines TRBV5-1 with TRBJ2-5; D is uncertain. The V gene lost 1 base and the J gene lost 3 bases, with 4 bases spanning the gap. The CDR3 length is 12 residues. Germline V gene sequence: CDR1 SGHRS, CDR2 YFSETQ. The CDR3 DNA follows: TGCGCCAGCAGCTTGCGAGAAGAGACCCAGTACTTC. It encodes CASSLREETQYF.

This chain links TRBV19 with TRBJ2-2; 7 bases line up with TRBD1. The trim removed 6 bases at V and 6 bases at J, leaving 4 bases unmatched. The germline V gene has CDR1 LNHDA and CDR2 SQIVND (reference sequence). This CDR3 region has 13 residues. The chain's CDR3 is CASSNQGAGELFF. The DNA of the CDR3 is TGTGCCAGTAGCAACCAGGGGGCCGGGGAGCTGTTTTTT.

The gene calls are TRBV2 and TRBJ1-2; 7 nucleotides match TRBD1. The CDR3 spans 15 residues. Germline V gene data show CDR1 as SNHLY and CDR2 as FYNNEI. J lost 7 bases, V lost 5 bases, and 13 bases had no gene match. The DNA for the CDR3 is TGTGCCAGCAGTTTTGGACAGGCACAGTGGGGTGGCTACACCTTC. Encoded protein: CASSFGQAQWGGYTF.

This chain links TRBV7-6 with TRBJ2-3; D gene unclear. Trimming removed 2 bases at V and 1 base at J, with 4 bases between. The germline V gene encodes CDR1 SGHVS and CDR2 FNYEAQ. CDR3 length: 13 residues. This CDR3 reads CASSLQGTDTQYF. In DNA form, the CDR3 reads TGTGCCAGCAGCTTACAGGGCACAGATACGCAGTATTTT. The whole variable domain, remainder taken from reference TRBV7-6 and TRBJ2-3, is GAGVSQSPRYKVTKRGQDVALRCDPISGHVSLYWYRQALGQGPEFLTYFNYEAQQDKSGLPNDRFSAERPEGSISTLTIQRTEQRDSAMYRCASSLQGTDTQYFGPGTRLTVL.

The table lists this clone with many counts. V and J are TRBV14 and TRBJ2-4; 8 bases align to TRBD1. The V gene end was trimmed by 4 bases and the J gene end by 10 bases; junction bases not matched to a gene: 6. The CDR3 extends over 13 amino acids. Germline CDR1 SGHDN, CDR2 FVKESK. In nucleotides, the CDR3 is TGTGCCAGCAGCCTCGGACAGGGCCGAATTCAGTACTTC. It yields the protein CASSLGQGRIQYF. The whole variable domain, remainder taken from reference TRBV14 and TRBJ2-4, is EAGVTQFPSHSVIEKGQTVTLRCDPISGHDNLYWYRRVMGKEIKFLLHFVKESKQDESGMPNNRFLAERTGGTYSTLKVQPAELEDSGVYFCASSLGQGRIQYFGAGTRLSVL.

This chain uses TRBV9 with TRBJ2-7, with D maybe TRBD2 (7 bases). This CDR3 comprises 16 residues. Between the trimmed V and J ends, which lost 4 bases and 4 bases, there was a span of 21 bases. Germline V gives CDR1 SGDLS, CDR2 YYNGEE. The CDR3 DNA reads TGTGCCAGCAGCCCCGGTGGGGGGGGGCCGCCTTACGAGCAGTACTTC. Residues: CASSPGGGGPPYEQYF. The entire variable domain, with the rest obtained from reference TRBV9 and TRBJ2-7, is as follows: DSGVTQTPKHLITATGQRVTLRCSPRSGDLSVYWYQQSLDQGLQFLIQYYNGEERAKGNILERFSAQQFPDLHSELNLSSLELGDSALYFCASSPGGGGPPYEQYFGPGTRLTVT.

This clone was observed a handful of times. The chain is built from TRBV2 and TRBJ2-3; maybe TRBD1 (5 bases). CDR1 and CDR2 from the germline V gene are SNHLY and FYNNEI. With 5 bases removed from V and 6 bases from J, the gap between germline ends came to 12 bases. There are 13 residues in the CDR3. The DNA of the CDR3 is TGTGCCAGCAGTAGCAGGGTTGGGGATACGCAGTATTTT. As protein: CASSSRVGDTQYF.

The chain uses TRBV5-1 and TRBJ2-7; 8 bases fit TRBD1. This CDR3 comprises 13 residues. Germline V gene lookup returns CDR1 SGHRS and CDR2 YFSETQ. Germline trimming cut 4 bases from V and 5 bases from J; bases unmatched to any gene: 5. In DNA, the CDR3 is TGCGCCAGCAGCCTGCAGGGGGCCAACGAGCAGTACTTC. Its translation is CASSLQGANEQYF.